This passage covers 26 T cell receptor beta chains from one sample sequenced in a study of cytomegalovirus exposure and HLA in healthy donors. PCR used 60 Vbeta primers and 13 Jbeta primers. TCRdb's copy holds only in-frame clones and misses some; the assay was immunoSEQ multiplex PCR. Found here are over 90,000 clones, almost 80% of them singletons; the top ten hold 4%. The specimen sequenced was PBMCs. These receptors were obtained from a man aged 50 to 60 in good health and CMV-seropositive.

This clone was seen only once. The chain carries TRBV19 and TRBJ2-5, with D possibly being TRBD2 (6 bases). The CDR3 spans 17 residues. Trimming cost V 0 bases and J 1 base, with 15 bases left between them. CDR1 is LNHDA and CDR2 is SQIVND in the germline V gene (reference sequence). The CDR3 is CASSIESGGDLQETQYF. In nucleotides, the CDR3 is TGTGCCAGTAGTATAGAATCGGGCGGGGACCTCCAAGAGACCCAGTACTTC. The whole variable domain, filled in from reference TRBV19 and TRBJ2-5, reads DGGITQSPKYLFRKEGQNVTLSCEQNLNHDAMYWYRQDPGQGLRLIYYSQIVNDFQKGDIAEGYSVSREKKESFPLTVTSAQKNPTAFYLCASSIESGGDLQETQYFGPGTRLLVL.

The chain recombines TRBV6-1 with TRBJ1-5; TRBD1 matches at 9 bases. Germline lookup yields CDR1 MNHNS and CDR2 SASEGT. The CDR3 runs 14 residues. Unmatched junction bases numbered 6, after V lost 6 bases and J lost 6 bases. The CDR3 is CASSVGTGSQPQHF. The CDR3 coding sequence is TGTGCCAGCAGCGTAGGGACAGGGAGTCAGCCCCAGCATTTT.

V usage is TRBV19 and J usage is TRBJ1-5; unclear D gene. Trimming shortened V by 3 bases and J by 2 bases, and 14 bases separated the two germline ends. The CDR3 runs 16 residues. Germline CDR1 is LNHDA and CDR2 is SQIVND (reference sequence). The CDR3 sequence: CASSIYLIGGNQPQHF. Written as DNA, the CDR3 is TGTGCCAGTAGTATCTACCTCATCGGGGGCAATCAGCCCCAGCATTTT.

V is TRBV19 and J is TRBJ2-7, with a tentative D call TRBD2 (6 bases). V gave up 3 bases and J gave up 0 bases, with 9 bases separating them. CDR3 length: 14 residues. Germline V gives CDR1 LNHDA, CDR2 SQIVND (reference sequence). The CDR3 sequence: CASSISGTSYEQYF. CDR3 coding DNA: TGTGCCAGTAGTATTAGCGGCACCTCCTACGAGCAGTACTTC.

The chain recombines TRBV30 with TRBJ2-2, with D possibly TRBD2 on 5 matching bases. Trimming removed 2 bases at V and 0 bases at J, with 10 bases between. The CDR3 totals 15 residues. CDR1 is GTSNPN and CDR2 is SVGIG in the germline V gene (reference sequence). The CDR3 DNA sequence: TGTGCCTGGAGTCGGGGAGAGGCGAACACCGGGGAGCTGTTTTTT. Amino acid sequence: CAWSRGEANTGELFF.

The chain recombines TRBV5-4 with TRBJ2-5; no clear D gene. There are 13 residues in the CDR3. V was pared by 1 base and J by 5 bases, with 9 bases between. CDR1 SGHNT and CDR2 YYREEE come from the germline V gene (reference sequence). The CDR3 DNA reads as TGTGCCAGCAGCTTGTACAGTGGGGAGACCCAGTACTTC. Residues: CASSLYSGETQYF.

The CDR3 DNA sequence: TGTGCCAGTAGTATCCCTTCTGGAAACACCATATATTTT. It yields the protein CASSIPSGNTIYF. V is TRBV19 and J is TRBJ1-3; D gene uncertain. Germline-derived CDR1 and CDR2 are LNHDA and SQIVND (reference sequence). V was cut by 3 bases and J by 1 base, with 4 bases left in between. The CDR3 consists of 13 residues. The full variable domain, with the rest looked up from reference TRBV19 and TRBJ1-3, is DGGITQSPKYLFRKEGQNVTLSCEQNLNHDAMYWYRQDPGQGLRLIYYSQIVNDFQKGDIAEGYSVSREKKESFPLTVTSAQKNPTAFYLCASSIPSGNTIYFGEGSWLTVV.

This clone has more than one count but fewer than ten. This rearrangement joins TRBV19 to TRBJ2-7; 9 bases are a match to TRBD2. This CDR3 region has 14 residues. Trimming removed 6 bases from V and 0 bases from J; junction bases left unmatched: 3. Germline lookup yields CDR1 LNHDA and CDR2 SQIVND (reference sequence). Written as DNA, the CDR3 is TGTGCCAGTAGGGCTAGCGGGAACTCCTACGAGCAGTACTTC. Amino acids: CASRASGNSYEQYF.

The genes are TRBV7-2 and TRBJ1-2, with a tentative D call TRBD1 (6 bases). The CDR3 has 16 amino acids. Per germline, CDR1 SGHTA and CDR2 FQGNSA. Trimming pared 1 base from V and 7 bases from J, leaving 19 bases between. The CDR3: CASSLDRAAGASGYTF. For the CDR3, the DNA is TGTGCCAGCAGCTTAGATAGAGCGGCGGGGGCGAGTGGCTACACCTTC.

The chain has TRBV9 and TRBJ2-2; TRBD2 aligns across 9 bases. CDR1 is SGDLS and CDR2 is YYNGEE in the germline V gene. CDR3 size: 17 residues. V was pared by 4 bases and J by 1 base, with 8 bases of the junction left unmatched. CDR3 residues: CASSPRASGMNTGELFF. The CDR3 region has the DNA TGTGCCAGCAGCCCCAGGGCTAGCGGGATGAACACCGGGGAGCTGTTTTTT.

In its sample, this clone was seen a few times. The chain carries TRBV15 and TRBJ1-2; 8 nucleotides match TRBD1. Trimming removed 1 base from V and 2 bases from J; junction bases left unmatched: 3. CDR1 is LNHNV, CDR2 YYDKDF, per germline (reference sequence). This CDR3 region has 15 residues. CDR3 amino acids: CATSRGTGRNYGYTF. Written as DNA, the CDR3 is TGTGCCACCAGCAGAGGGACAGGGAGAAACTATGGCTACACCTTC.

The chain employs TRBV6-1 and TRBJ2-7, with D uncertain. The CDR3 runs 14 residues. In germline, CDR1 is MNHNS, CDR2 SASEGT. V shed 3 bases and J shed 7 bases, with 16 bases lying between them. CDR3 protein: CASSDQLTGVEQYF. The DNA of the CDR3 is TGTGCCAGCAGTGACCAGTTAACGGGTGTGGAGCAGTACTTC.

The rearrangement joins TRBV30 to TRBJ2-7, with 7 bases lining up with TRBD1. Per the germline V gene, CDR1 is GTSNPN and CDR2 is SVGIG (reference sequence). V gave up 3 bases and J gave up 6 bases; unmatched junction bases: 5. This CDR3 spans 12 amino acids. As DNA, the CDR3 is TGTGCCTGGAGCCCCCGACAGGGCGAGCAGTACTTC. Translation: CAWSPRQGEQYF.

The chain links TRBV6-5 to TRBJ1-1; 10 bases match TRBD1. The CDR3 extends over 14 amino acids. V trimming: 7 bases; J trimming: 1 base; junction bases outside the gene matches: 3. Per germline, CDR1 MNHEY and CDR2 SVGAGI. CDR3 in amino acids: CASKRQGANTEAFF. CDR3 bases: TGTGCCAGCAAAAGACAGGGGGCGAACACTGAAGCTTTCTTT.

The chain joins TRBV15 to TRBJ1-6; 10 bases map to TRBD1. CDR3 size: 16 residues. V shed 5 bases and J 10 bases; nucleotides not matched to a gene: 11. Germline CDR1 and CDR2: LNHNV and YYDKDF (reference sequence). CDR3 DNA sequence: TGTGCCACCAGCCGCGTACCCGGGACAGGGGTATCACCCCTCCACTTT. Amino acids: CATSRVPGTGVSPLHF. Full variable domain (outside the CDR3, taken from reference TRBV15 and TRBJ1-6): DAMVIQNPRYQVTQFGKPVTLSCSQTLNHNVMYWYQQKSSQAPKLLFHYYDKDFNNEADTPDNFQSRRPNTSFCFLDIRSPGLGDTAMYLCATSRVPGTGVSPLHFGNGTRLTVT.

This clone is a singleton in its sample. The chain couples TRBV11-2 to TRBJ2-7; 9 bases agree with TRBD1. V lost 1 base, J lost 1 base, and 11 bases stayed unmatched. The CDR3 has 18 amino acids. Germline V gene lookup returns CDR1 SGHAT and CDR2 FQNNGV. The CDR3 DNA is TGTGCCAGCAGCTTAGTGGACAGGGGCGAATACTTTTCCTACGAGCAGTACTTC. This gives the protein CASSLVDRGEYFSYEQYF.

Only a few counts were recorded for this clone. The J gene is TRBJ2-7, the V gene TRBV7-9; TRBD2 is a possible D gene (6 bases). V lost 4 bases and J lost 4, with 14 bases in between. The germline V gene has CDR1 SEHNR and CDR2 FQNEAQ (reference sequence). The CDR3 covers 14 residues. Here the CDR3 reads CASSSGGIRYEQYF. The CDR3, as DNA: TGTGCCAGCAGCTCTGGGGGGATTCGGTACGAGCAGTACTTC. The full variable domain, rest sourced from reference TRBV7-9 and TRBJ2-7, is DTGVSQNPRHKITKRGQNVTFRCDPISEHNRLYWYRQTLGQGPEFLTYFQNEAQLEKSRLLSDRFSAERPKGSFSTLEIQRTEQGDSAMYLCASSSGGIRYEQYFGPGTRLTVT.

The CDR3 DNA reads TGTGCCAGTACCCTAGGGGGGGTGAACAATCAGCCCCAGCATTTT. This sequence encodes CASTLGGVNNQPQHF. The chain links TRBV19 to TRBJ1-5, with D perhaps matching TRBD1 (6 bases). The germline CDR1 and CDR2 sequences are LNHDA and SQIVND (reference sequence). The V end was cut by 7 bases, the J end by 3 bases, with 16 bases between. There are 15 residues in the CDR3. The full variable domain, completed using reference TRBV19 and TRBJ1-5, is DGGITQSPKYLFRKEGQNVTLSCEQNLNHDAMYWYRQDPGQGLRLIYYSQIVNDFQKGDIAEGYSVSREKKESFPLTVTSAQKNPTAFYLCASTLGGVNNQPQHFGDGTRLSIL.

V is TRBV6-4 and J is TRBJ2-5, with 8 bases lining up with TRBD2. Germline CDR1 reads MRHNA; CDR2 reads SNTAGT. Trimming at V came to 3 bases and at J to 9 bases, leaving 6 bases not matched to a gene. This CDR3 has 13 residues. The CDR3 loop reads CASSESEGLAQYF. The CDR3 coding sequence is TGTGCCAGCAGTGAGTCCGAGGGACTAGCCCAGTACTTC.

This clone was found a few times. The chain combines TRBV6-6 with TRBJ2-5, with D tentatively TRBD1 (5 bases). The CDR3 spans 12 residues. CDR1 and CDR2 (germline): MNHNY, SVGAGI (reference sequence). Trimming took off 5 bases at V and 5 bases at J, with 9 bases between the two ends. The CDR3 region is CASSRGLETQYF. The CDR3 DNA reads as TGTGCCAGCAGTAGGGGCCTGGAGACCCAGTACTTC.

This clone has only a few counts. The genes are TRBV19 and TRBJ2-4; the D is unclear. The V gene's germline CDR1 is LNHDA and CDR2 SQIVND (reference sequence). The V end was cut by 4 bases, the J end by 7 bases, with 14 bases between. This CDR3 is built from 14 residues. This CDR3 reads CASSKVSAGNIQYF. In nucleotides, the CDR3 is TGTGCCAGTAGTAAGGTCAGCGCCGGGAACATTCAGTACTTC.

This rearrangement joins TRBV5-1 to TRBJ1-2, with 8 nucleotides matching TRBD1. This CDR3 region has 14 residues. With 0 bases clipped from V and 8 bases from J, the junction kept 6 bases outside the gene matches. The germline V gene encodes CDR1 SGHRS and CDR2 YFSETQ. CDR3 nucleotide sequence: TGCGCCAGCAGCTTGGATGGACAGGGAAAAGGCTACACCTTC. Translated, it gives CASSLDGQGKGYTF.

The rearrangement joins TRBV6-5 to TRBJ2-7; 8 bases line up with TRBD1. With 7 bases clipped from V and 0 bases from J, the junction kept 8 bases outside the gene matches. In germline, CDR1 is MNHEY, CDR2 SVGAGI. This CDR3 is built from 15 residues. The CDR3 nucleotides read TGTGCCAGCACCTTCGGACAGGGAGCCTCCTACGAGCAGTACTTC. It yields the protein CASTFGQGASYEQYF.

CDR3 protein: CASRAGGSRYEQYF. The CDR3 DNA sequence: TGTGCCAGTAGAGCGGGGGGGTCCCGATACGAGCAGTACTTC. The chain has TRBV28 and TRBJ2-7; 10 bases fit TRBD2. V lost 9 bases and J lost 4; bases outside the gene matches: 9. The CDR3 is made up of 14 amino acids. Per the germline V gene, CDR1 is MDHEN and CDR2 is SYDVKM.

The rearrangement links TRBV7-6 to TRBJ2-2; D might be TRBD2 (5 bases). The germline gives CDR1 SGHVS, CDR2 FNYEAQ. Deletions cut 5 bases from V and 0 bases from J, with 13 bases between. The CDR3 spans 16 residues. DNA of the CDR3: TGTGCCAGCAGCCTAACACTGGAGGCGAACACCGGGGAGCTGTTTTTT. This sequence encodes CASSLTLEANTGELFF.

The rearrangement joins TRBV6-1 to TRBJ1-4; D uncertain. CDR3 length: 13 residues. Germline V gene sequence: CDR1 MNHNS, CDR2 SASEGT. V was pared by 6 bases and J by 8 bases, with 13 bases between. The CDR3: CASRWAPSEKLFF. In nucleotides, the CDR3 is TGTGCCAGCAGGTGGGCTCCCAGCGAAAAACTGTTTTTT.